Listed here are 24 T cell receptor beta chains from one sample, sequenced in a study of blood T cell repertoires in COVID-19. The data were produced by immunoSEQ multiplex PCR, yet TCRdb's version contains in-frame clones alone and is incomplete. The sample yields around 46,000 clones, more than 75% seen once. The sequenced sample was peripheral blood. These receptors were obtained from a man aged 55 to 70 with active or convalescent COVID-19.

This clone turned up a few times. The rearrangement uses TRBV2 and TRBJ2-7; D remains unclear. V lost 6 bases and J lost 3, with 6 bases in between. Germline CDR1 reads SNHLY; CDR2 reads FYNNEI. The CDR3 runs 11 residues. CDR3 sequence (DNA): TGTGCCAGCAGCGGCGGCTACGAGCAGTACTTC. This gives the protein CASSGGYEQYF.

The chain recombines TRBV20-1 with TRBJ2-5; D is undetermined. The CDR3 contains 10 residues. Trimming removed 5 bases from V and 2 bases from J, with 3 bases in between. CDR1 is DFQATT, CDR2 SNEGSKA, per germline (reference sequence). CDR3 nucleotides: TGCAGTGCTCAACAAGAGACCCAGTACTTC. It yields the protein CSAQQETQYF.

This clone is labeled as medium-sized. The rearrangement joins TRBV30 to TRBJ1-1, with D perhaps TRBD1 (5 bases). Germline loops: CDR1 GTSNPN, CDR2 SVGIG (reference sequence). The CDR3 consists of 11 residues. Trimming took off 5 bases at V and 4 bases at J, with 8 bases between the two ends. The CDR3 here is CAWARGTEAFF. In DNA form, the CDR3 reads TGTGCCTGGGCAAGGGGCACTGAAGCTTTCTTT.

The chain employs TRBV4-1 and TRBJ1-2, with 9 bases fitting TRBD1. The V gene end was trimmed by 3 bases and the J gene end by 7 bases; junction bases not matched to a gene: 6. The V gene's germline CDR1 is MGHRA and CDR2 YSYEKL. This CDR3 comprises 14 residues. The CDR3 region is CASSQEGQGSGYTF. In nucleotides, the CDR3 is TGCGCCAGCAGCCAGGAGGGACAGGGAAGTGGCTACACCTTC.

This clone was seen a handful of times. The rearrangement uses TRBV12-3 or TRBV12-4 and TRBJ1-1; D possibly corresponds to TRBD1 (5 bases). The CDR3 runs 13 residues. The ends were cut back, 6 bases at V and 0 bases at J, with 8 bases in the middle. The CDR3 DNA follows: TGTGCCAGCAGGACAGTTATGAACACTGAAGCTTTCTTT. Translation gives CASRTVMNTEAFF.

This chain joins TRBV9 and TRBJ1-1, with D perhaps matching TRBD1 (5 bases). V gave up 4 bases and J gave up 6 bases, with 16 bases separating them. The CDR3 is 14 residues long. Germline lookup yields CDR1 SGDLS and CDR2 YYNGEE. CDR3 in amino acids: CASSPEGLGPEAFF. For the CDR3, the DNA is TGTGCCAGCAGCCCAGAGGGACTTGGGCCTGAAGCTTTCTTT.

The rearrangement links TRBV24-1 to TRBJ1-5; D is perhaps TRBD1 (5 bases). The CDR3 is 13 residues long. Germline CDR1 is KGHDR and CDR2 is SFDVKD. V was shortened by 4 bases and J by 7 bases, with 10 bases between the two germline ends. The CDR3: CATSESGQQPQHF. The CDR3 coding sequence is TGTGCCACCAGTGAATCAGGGCAACAGCCCCAGCATTTT.

The chain recombines TRBV5-1 with TRBJ1-3; weak D call: TRBD1 (5 bases). Per germline, CDR1 SGHRS and CDR2 YFSETQ. This CDR3 is built from 15 residues. Trimming took off 1 base at V and 0 bases at J, with 8 bases between the two ends. Here the CDR3 reads CASSLWGSSGNTIYF. The CDR3 DNA sequence: TGCGCCAGCAGCTTGTGGGGCAGCTCTGGAAACACCATATATTTT.

The chain joins TRBV5-4 to TRBJ2-2; 14 bases are shared with TRBD2. After removal of 0 bases from V and 4 bases from J, the junction contained 2 bases not matched to a gene. CDR3 length: 17 amino acids. Germline CDR1 SGHNT, CDR2 YYREEE (reference sequence). As DNA, the CDR3 is TGTGCCAGCAGCTTGGCCGGGACTAGCGGGGGCACCGGGGAGCTGTTTTTT. It yields the protein CASSLAGTSGGTGELFF.

This chain connects TRBV7-9 to TRBJ2-7, with D possibly being TRBD2 (5 bases). The CDR3 runs 16 residues. The V end was cut by 6 bases, the J end by 0 bases, with 18 bases between. The V gene's germline CDR1 is SEHNR and CDR2 FQNEAQ (reference sequence). CDR3 loop: CASSLSDEGFSYEQYF. The DNA of the CDR3 is TGTGCCAGCAGTTTAAGTGACGAGGGATTCTCCTACGAGCAGTACTTC.

The V call is TRBV6-5, the J call TRBJ1-1; D is perhaps TRBD1 (6 bases). This CDR3 region has 14 residues. Germline V gene sequence: CDR1 MNHEY, CDR2 SVGAGI. V lost 6 bases, J lost 0 bases, and 11 bases lay in between. This CDR3 is CASSSGQMNTEAFF. The CDR3 DNA sequence: TGTGCCAGCAGCTCCGGACAGATGAACACTGAAGCTTTCTTT.

The V call is TRBV18, the J call TRBJ1-1; the match to TRBD1 covers 7 bases. CDR1 is KGHSH and CDR2 is LQKENI in the germline V gene. V dropped 3 bases and J dropped 7; count of bases not matched to a gene: 8. The CDR3 covers 14 residues. CDR3 sequence (DNA): TGTGCCAGCTCACCCCTAGGGGGCTTTGGTGAAGCTTTCTTT. Its translation: CASSPLGGFGEAFF.

This rearrangement joins TRBV27 to TRBJ1-4; 8 nucleotides line up with TRBD1. With 4 bases clipped from V and 10 bases from J, the junction kept 5 bases outside the gene matches. CDR3 size: 13 residues. The germline gives CDR1 MNHEY, CDR2 SMNVEV (reference sequence). CDR3 amino acids: CASSSSGGGKLFF. DNA of the CDR3: TGTGCCAGCAGTTCTTCAGGGGGCGGAAAACTGTTTTTT.

This clone turned up a few times. The gene calls are TRBV7-9 and TRBJ2-3, with 7 bases lining up with TRBD2. J lost 6 bases, V lost 4 bases, and 10 bases had no gene match. The CDR3 runs 15 residues. The germline gives CDR1 SEHNR, CDR2 FQNEAQ (reference sequence). CDR3 loop: CASSSSGRPTDTQYF. In DNA, the CDR3 is TGTGCCAGCAGCTCATCCGGGAGGCCCACCGATACGCAGTATTTT.

The chain recombines TRBV12-3 or TRBV12-4 with TRBJ2-1; D is unclear. This CDR3 comprises 13 residues. With 1 base removed from V and 3 bases from J, the gap between germline ends came to 4 bases. In DNA, the CDR3 is TGTGCCAGCAGTTTAGGCAGCTACAATGAGCAGTTCTTC. As protein: CASSLGSYNEQFF.

This chain links TRBV21-1 with TRBJ2-2; the table's D call, TRBD1, has no DNA check behind it. TRBV21-1 is tagged as a pseudogene. The CDR3 is 13 amino acids. In nucleotides, the CDR3 is TGTGCCAGCAGGTCAGGGAACACCGGGGAGCTGTTTTTT. Its translation is CASRSGNTGELFF.

The V call is TRBV6-5, the J call TRBJ1-2, with D tentatively TRBD1 (5 bases). The CDR3 runs 12 residues. The V gene's germline CDR1 is MNHEY and CDR2 SVGAGI. The V end lost 6 bases, the J end lost 2 bases, and 7 bases lay between the germline ends. CDR3 in amino acids: CASSQGNYGYTF. CDR3 coding DNA: TGTGCCAGCAGCCAGGGAAACTATGGCTACACCTTC.

The V gene is TRBV3-1 (or the pseudogene TRBV3-2), the J gene TRBJ1-2; no definite D call. Looked up from germline, CDR1 is LGHDT and CDR2 is YNNKEL (reference sequence). V was pared by 1 base and J by 8 bases, with 8 bases between. There are 12 residues in the CDR3. CDR3 in DNA: TGTGCCAGCAGCCAAGGGCCCTTGGGCTACACCTTC. This translates into CASSQGPLGYTF.

This clone was counted only a few times. V and J are TRBV19 and TRBJ2-1, with D uncertain. CDR1 is LNHDA and CDR2 is SQIVND in the germline V gene (reference sequence). Trimming stripped 9 bases from V and 0 bases from J, with 12 bases between. The CDR3 loop spans 14 amino acids. CDR3 coding DNA: TGTGCCAGCCAGATTCCTGGCTCCTACAATGAGCAGTTCTTC. This gives the protein CASQIPGSYNEQFF.

This sequence joins TRBV6-6 and TRBJ1-6; D call uncertain. Germline CDR1 is MNHNY and CDR2 is SVGAGI (reference sequence). V lost 4 bases, J lost 0 bases, and 10 bases lay in between. The CDR3 length is 16 residues. CDR3: CASSSPTSSYNSPLHF. CDR3 coding DNA: TGTGCCAGCAGTTCCCCTACGAGCTCCTATAATTCACCCCTCCACTTT.

The chain uses TRBV19 and TRBJ2-3, with D possibly TRBD1 on 6 matching bases. Germline V gene data show CDR1 as LNHDA and CDR2 as SQIVND (reference sequence). The germline V and J ends were trimmed by 7 bases and 0 bases, with 14 bases remaining between them. The CDR3 length is 15 residues. CDR3 coding DNA: TGTGCCAGTACCAAAGTTAGGGGGAGCACAGATACGCAGTATTTT. It encodes CASTKVRGSTDTQYF.

J is TRBJ1-4 and V is TRBV24-1; 10 positions match TRBD1. After removal of 4 bases from V and 8 bases from J, the junction contained 6 bases not matched to a gene. The CDR3 is 15 residues long. Per the germline V gene, CDR1 is KGHDR and CDR2 is SFDVKD. The CDR3 nucleotides are TGTGCCACCAGTGACTCGGGACAGGGGAGGGAAAAACTGTTTTTT. Protein sequence: CATSDSGQGREKLFF.

This sequence joins TRBV27 and TRBJ1-4; perhaps TRBD1 as D (6 bases). The V gene lost 7 bases and the J gene lost 0 bases, with 12 bases spanning the gap. The CDR3 is made up of 15 amino acids. Germline values: CDR1 MNHEY, CDR2 SMNVEV (reference sequence). Here the CDR3 DNA reads TGTGCCAGCAAATTGAGGACAGCAACTAATGAAAAACTGTTTTTT. Translation: CASKLRTATNEKLFF.

J is TRBJ1-5 and V is TRBV19; no reliable D call. Trimming left V 4 bases short and J 4 bases short, with 14 bases between. In germline, CDR1 is LNHDA, CDR2 SQIVND (reference sequence). This CDR3 region has 15 residues. The CDR3 reads CASSTPLAGNQPQHF. For the CDR3, the DNA is TGTGCCAGTAGTACCCCTTTGGCGGGGAATCAGCCCCAGCATTTT.